One sample yielded the 20 T cell receptor beta chains listed below, sequenced in a study of blood T cell repertoires in COVID-19. Using immunoSEQ multiplex PCR, the repertoire was profiled, and TCRdb retains in-frame clones only, with some absent. The table has over 85,000 clones, 70% to 80% seen once. The sample consisted of peripheral blood. All receptors derive from a man between 60 and 75 years old with active or convalescent COVID-19.

The chain combines TRBV29-1 with TRBJ1-3, with D perhaps TRBD1 (5 bases). The germline V gene encodes CDR1 SQVTM and CDR2 ANQGSEA. The CDR3 has 14 residues. CDR3 protein: CRPPGGYSGNTIYF. The CDR3 bases are TGCAGACCCCCGGGGGGGTACTCTGGAAACACCATATATTTT.

The chain combines TRBV5-1 with TRBJ2-1; 7 positions agree with TRBD2. Per the germline V gene, CDR1 is SGHRS and CDR2 is YFSETQ. CDR3 length: 17 residues. The junction had 10 bases not matched to a gene; V was cut back by 4 bases and J by 0 bases. CDR3 in DNA: TGCGCCAGCAGCCCTCTTGGGGGGGGTGGCTCCTACAATGAGCAGTTCTTC. Translation gives CASSPLGGGGSYNEQFF.

V gene TRBV9 combines with J gene TRBJ1-2, with a tentative D call TRBD1 (5 bases). Per the germline V gene, CDR1 is SGDLS and CDR2 is YYNGEE. V was clipped by 4 bases and J by 5 bases, with 18 bases between them. This CDR3 has 15 amino acids. CDR3 nucleotides: TGTGCCAGCAGCCCGGCTCCGGGACTGCAATATGGCTACACCTTC. Translated, it gives CASSPAPGLQYGYTF.

The rearrangement uses TRBV9 and TRBJ2-2; 7 nucleotides match TRBD1. J lost 4 bases, V lost 2 bases, and 8 bases had no gene match. CDR3 length equals 16 residues. From germline, CDR1 is SGDLS and CDR2 YYNGEE. The CDR3 bases are TGTGCCAGCAGCGTCCAGGGGACAGTTATCACCGGGGAGCTGTTTTTT. The encoded protein is CASSVQGTVITGELFF.

The rearrangement joins TRBV5-4 to TRBJ2-1, with D perhaps matching TRBD2 (5 bases). The V and J ends lost 2 bases and 10 bases respectively, with 13 bases between them. CDR1 is SGHNT and CDR2 is YYREEE in the germline V gene (reference sequence). This CDR3 is built from 13 residues. The CDR3 sequence: CASSFWTAEEQFF. The CDR3 DNA reads as TGTGCCAGCAGCTTCTGGACTGCGGAGGAGCAGTTCTTC.

This chain uses TRBV2 with TRBJ1-3; D gene uncertain. Germline assignment: CDR1 SNHLY and CDR2 FYNNEI. The V end was cut by 8 bases, the J end by 4 bases, with 18 bases between. The CDR3 loop spans 15 amino acids. The CDR3 DNA is TGTGCCAGCGGAGCCGGTCCGCTGTCCGGAAACACCATATATTTT. It is translated as CASGAGPLSGNTIYF.

The chain uses TRBV3-1 (or the pseudogene TRBV3-2) and TRBJ2-7, with D perhaps TRBD1 (6 bases). The germline gives CDR1 LGHDT, CDR2 YNNKEL (reference sequence). Trimming cost V 5 bases and J 4 bases, with 18 bases left between them. The CDR3 is made up of 15 amino acids. The CDR3 reads CASSDRDKWVYEQYF. The CDR3 DNA reads as TGTGCCAGCAGCGACCGGGACAAATGGGTTTACGAGCAGTACTTC.

Only one count was recorded for this clone. The J gene is TRBJ2-2, the V gene TRBV28, with 15 bases that match TRBD2. The CDR3 runs 18 residues. Per the germline V gene, CDR1 is MDHEN and CDR2 is SYDVKM. V was clipped by 6 bases and J by 7 bases; unmatched bases: 12. CDR3 residues: CASSLPAGTSGRIGELFF. The CDR3 DNA reads TGTGCCAGCAGCCTCCCCGCCGGGACTAGCGGGAGGATCGGGGAGCTGTTTTTT.

This clone was seen more than once but under ten times. The V call is TRBV6-5, the J call TRBJ2-1; D remains unclear. CDR3 length: 13 amino acids. Trimming removed 0 bases at V and 11 bases at J, with 11 bases between. The germline V gene has CDR1 MNHEY and CDR2 SVGAGI. The CDR3 bases are TGTGCCAGCAGTTACTCGAGTTTGCTTAAGCAGTTCTTC. This gives the protein CASSYSSLLKQFF.

The chain couples TRBV7-9 to TRBJ1-3, with D unclear. Trimming pared 5 bases from V and 1 base from J, leaving 9 bases between. Germline V gives CDR1 SEHNR, CDR2 FQNEAQ (reference sequence). The CDR3 is 14 amino acids. Written as DNA, the CDR3 is TGTGCCAGCAGCCAAGAGTATTCTGGAAACACCATATATTTT. Amino acid sequence: CASSQEYSGNTIYF.

The chain employs TRBV29-1 and TRBJ2-2, with 7 bases matching TRBD2. CDR1 is SQVTM, CDR2 ANQGSEA, per germline. The CDR3 extends over 13 amino acids. V shed 1 base, J shed 5 bases, and the junction held 1 base outside the gene matches. This chain's CDR3 is CSVEGSGTGELFF. For the CDR3, the DNA is TGCAGCGTTGAAGGTAGCGGGACCGGGGAGCTGTTTTTT.

The chain has TRBV28 and TRBJ1-5; a possible D gene is TRBD1 (5 bases). V was clipped by 2 bases and J by 3 bases, with 14 bases between them. This CDR3 spans 16 amino acids. Germline CDR1 reads MDHEN; CDR2 reads SYDVKM. Here the CDR3 reads CASSLLGREVNQPQHF. The CDR3 DNA reads as TGTGCCAGCAGTTTACTGGGCAGGGAGGTCAATCAGCCCCAGCATTTT.

This chain connects TRBV27 to TRBJ1-5, with D possibly TRBD1 on 6 matching bases. The V gene lost 4 bases and the J gene lost 3 bases, with 10 bases spanning the gap. Germline loops: CDR1 MNHEY, CDR2 SMNVEV (reference sequence). This CDR3 region has 14 residues. This chain's CDR3 is CASSSQGINQPQHF. CDR3 coding DNA: TGTGCCAGCAGTTCTCAGGGGATCAATCAGCCCCAGCATTTT.

The CDR3 spells CAWSHSGTYEQYV. CDR3 bases: TGTGCCTGGAGCCATAGCGGTACCTACGAGCAGTACGTC. The chain joins TRBV30 to TRBJ2-7, with D perhaps matching TRBD2 (6 bases). V was trimmed by 3 bases and J by 2 bases, leaving 11 bases between them. The CDR3 spans 13 residues. The germline V gene has CDR1 GTSNPN and CDR2 SVGIG (reference sequence).

The chain has TRBV14 and TRBJ1-4, with 8 nucleotides matching TRBD1. The V gene's germline CDR1 is SGHDN and CDR2 FVKESK. The CDR3 is 13 residues long. The V gene end was trimmed by 5 bases and the J gene end by 13 bases; junction bases not matched to a gene: 9. CDR3 in DNA: TGTGCCAGCAGCGTATACAGGGGGAGTGGACTGTTTTTT. It yields the protein CASSVYRGSGLFF.

This chain uses TRBV7-9 with TRBJ2-1, with a tentative D call TRBD2 (6 bases). CDR3 length: 18 amino acids. The germline V and J ends were trimmed by 1 base and 2 bases, with 18 bases remaining between them. The germline V gene encodes CDR1 SEHNR and CDR2 FQNEAQ (reference sequence). The CDR3 DNA reads TGTGCCAGCAGCTTAGTCCCGGGACTGACCGATACCTACAATGAGCAGTTCTTC. Amino acids: CASSLVPGLTDTYNEQFF. Variable domain in full (rest from reference TRBV7-9 and TRBJ2-1): DTGVSQNPRHKITKRGQNVTFRCDPISEHNRLYWYRQTLGQGPEFLTYFQNEAQLEKSRLLSDRFSAERPKGSFSTLEIQRTEQGDSAMYLCASSLVPGLTDTYNEQFFGPGTRLTVL.

The rearrangement links TRBV5-1 to TRBJ2-5; D not certain. V gave up 1 base and J gave up 5 bases, with 9 bases separating them. Germline V lookup: CDR1 SGHRS, CDR2 YFSETQ. CDR3 length: 13 residues. The CDR3 sequence: CASSLPPRETQYF. In DNA form, the CDR3 reads TGCGCCAGCAGCTTGCCCCCCCGGGAGACCCAGTACTTC.

The J gene is TRBJ2-2, the V gene TRBV2, with TRBD2 matching 11 bases. J gave up 5 bases and V 2 bases, and 7 bases lay outside the gene matches. The CDR3 has 17 residues. CDR1 and CDR2 (germline): SNHLY, FYNNEI. CDR3 DNA: TGTGCCAGCAGTGAATTTACTAGCGGGAGAGGTACCGGGGAGCTGTTTTTT. It yields the protein CASSEFTSGRGTGELFF.

This chain uses TRBV28 with TRBJ2-7, with D possibly being TRBD2 (6 bases). The germline V gene has CDR1 MDHEN and CDR2 SYDVKM. The CDR3 is made up of 15 amino acids. Trimming stripped 2 bases from V and 2 bases from J, with 13 bases between. The CDR3, as DNA: TGTGCCAGCAGTTTAGCCGGGACTTCGACCTACGAGCAGTACTTC. This sequence encodes CASSLAGTSTYEQYF.

This clone has a count of ten or more. The gene calls are TRBV7-9 and TRBJ2-2; no reliable D call. CDR1 is SEHNR, CDR2 FQNEAQ, per germline (reference sequence). The V end lost 0 bases, the J end lost 3 bases, and 11 bases lay between the germline ends. The CDR3 contains 16 residues. The CDR3 reads CASSLAAGFYTGELFF. DNA of the CDR3: TGTGCCAGCAGCTTAGCGGCTGGCTTCTACACCGGGGAGCTGTTTTTT.